The T cell receptor beta chain under discussion was sequenced for a study of post-analysis software for immune sequencing data. A word on this clonotype: Its antigen remains unidentified.

Study-wide results and caveats: Versus controls, multiple sclerosis patients showed significantly lower diversity (normalized Chao1). Samples sharing a preparation batch grouped tightly together when assessed by F measure. TRBV segments more frequent in patients than in controls numbered roughly five and included TRBV5-6, TRBV5-1 and TRBV20-1.

The CDR3 spans 12 residues. Germline trimming cut 5 bases from V and 2 bases from J; bases unmatched to any gene: 2. Germline V gene data show CDR1 as DFQATT and CDR2 as SNEGSKA (reference sequence). cDNA libraries for TCR beta contained unique molecular identifiers. Once 1 to 10 million T cells were used, roughly 490,000 cDNA molecules resulted. TCRdb re-derived calls from the PCR reads in MiXCR, one entry per CDR3 protein. The repertoire includes hundreds of thousands of distinct CDR3 sequences, over 45% of them detected once, and approximately 10% sits in the top ten. This receptor was taken from a girl aged 2-9 years with multiple sclerosis. Sequenced input: blood. This sequence joins TRBV20-1 and TRBJ1-2; TRBD1 matches 7 bases. CDR3 coding DNA: TGCAGTGCTGCAGGGGGGAACTATGGCTACACCTTC. Protein sequence: CSAAGGNYGYTF.